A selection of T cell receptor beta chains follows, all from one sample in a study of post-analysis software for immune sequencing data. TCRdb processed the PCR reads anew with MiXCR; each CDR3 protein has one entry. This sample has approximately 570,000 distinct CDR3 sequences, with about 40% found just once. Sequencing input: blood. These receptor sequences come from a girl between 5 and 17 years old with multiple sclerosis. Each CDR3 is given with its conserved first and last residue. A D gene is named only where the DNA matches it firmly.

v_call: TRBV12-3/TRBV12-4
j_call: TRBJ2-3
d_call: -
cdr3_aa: CASSLPTGGDTQYF

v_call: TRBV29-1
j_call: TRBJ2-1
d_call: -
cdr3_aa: CSVRGLYRDEQFF

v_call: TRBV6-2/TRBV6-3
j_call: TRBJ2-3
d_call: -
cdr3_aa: CASSYGSFTDTQYF

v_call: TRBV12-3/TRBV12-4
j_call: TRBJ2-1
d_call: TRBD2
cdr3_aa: CASTPGTSRGNEQFF

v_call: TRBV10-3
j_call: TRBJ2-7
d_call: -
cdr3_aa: CAISESTAGNYEQYF

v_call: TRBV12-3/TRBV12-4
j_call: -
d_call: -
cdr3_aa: CASSEGLGPIYEQYF

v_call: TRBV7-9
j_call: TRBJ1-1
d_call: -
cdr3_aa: CASSLIERRTTEAFF

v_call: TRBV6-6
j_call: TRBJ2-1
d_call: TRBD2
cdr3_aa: CASRRPSGGADEQFF

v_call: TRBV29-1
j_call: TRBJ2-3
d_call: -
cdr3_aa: CSVLGGGLGYTQYF

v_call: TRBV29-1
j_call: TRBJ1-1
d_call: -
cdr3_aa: CSVAGFTEAFF

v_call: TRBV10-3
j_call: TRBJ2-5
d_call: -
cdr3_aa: CAISEFSGIQETQYF

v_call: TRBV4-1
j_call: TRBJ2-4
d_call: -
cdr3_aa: CASSQDPILAKNIQYF

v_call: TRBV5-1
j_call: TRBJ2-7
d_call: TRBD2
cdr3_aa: CASSLGTSGINYEQYF

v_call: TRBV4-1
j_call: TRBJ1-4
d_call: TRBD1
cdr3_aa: CASSQYSTGEIEKLFF

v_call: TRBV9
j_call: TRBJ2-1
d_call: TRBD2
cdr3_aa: CASSVAGTSGGAINEQFF

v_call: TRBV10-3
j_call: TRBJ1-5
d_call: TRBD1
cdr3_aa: CAISEGQGNQPQHF

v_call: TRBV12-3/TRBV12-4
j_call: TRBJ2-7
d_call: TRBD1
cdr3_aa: CASSFPGQGVDEQYF

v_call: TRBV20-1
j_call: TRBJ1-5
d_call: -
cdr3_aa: CSARDPVGLNQPQHF

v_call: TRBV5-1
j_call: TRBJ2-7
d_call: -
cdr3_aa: CASSLGQQTTYEQYF

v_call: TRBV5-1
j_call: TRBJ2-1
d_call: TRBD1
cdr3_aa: CASSLLGGDEQFF

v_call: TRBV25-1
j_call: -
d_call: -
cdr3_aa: CASMVCYEQYF

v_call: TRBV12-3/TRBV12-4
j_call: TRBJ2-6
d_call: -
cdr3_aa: CASSLAIDSRWEGANVLTF

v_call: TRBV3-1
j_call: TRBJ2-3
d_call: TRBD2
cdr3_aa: CASSHRAGGSTDTQYF

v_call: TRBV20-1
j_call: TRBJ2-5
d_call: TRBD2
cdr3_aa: CSASRGLAGPGETQYF

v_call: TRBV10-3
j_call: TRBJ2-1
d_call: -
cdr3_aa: CAISERDSYNEQFF

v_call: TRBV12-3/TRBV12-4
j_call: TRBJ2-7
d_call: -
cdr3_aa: CASGIQGLAWEQYF

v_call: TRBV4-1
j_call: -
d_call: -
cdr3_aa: CASSRKQDHEQYF

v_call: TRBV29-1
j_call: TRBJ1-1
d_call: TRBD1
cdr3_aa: CSPQGANTEAFF

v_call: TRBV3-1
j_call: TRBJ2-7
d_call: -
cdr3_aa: CASSQDVGYEQYF

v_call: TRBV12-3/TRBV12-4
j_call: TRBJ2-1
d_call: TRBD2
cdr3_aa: CASRGWASGVHNEQFF

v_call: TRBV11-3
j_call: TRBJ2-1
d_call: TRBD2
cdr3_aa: CASTPGTSVIYNEQFF

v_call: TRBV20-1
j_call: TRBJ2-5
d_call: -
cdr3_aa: CSASRQETQYF

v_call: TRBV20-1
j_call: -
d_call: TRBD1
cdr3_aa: CSATDRGFTYEQYF

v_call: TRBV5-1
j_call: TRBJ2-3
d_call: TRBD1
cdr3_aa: CASSLSGTGGSTDTQYF

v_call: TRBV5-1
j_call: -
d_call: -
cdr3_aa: CASSLEGVTYEQYF

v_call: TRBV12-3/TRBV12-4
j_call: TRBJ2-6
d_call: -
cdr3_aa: CASLRRGAVGANVLTF

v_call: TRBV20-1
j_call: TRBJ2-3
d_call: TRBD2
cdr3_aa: CSALSGVATDTQYF

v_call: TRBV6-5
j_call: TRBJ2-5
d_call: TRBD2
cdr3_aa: CASSYSSGSLWETQYF

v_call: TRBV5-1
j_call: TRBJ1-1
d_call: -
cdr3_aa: CASRPGGGGTEAFF

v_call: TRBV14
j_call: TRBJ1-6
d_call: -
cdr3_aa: CASSQVGEVTNSPLHF

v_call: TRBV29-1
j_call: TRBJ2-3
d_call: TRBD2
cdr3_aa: CSVRSGGSDTQYF

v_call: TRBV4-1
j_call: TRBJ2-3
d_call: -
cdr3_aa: CASSQEWGGRPDTQYF

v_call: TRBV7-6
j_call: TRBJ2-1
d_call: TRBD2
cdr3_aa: CASTSRTSGAREQFF

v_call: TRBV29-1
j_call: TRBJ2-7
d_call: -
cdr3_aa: CSVGMAASYEQYF